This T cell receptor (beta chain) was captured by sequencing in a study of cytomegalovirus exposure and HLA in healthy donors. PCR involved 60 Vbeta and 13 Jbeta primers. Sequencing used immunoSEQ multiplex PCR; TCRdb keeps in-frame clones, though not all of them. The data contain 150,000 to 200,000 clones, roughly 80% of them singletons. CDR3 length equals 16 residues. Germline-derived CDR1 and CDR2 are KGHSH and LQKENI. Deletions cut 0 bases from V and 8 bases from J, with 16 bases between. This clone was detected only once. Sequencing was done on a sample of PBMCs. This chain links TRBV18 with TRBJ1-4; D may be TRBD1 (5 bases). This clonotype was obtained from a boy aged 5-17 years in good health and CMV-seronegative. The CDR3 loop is CASSPPASGEPEKLFF. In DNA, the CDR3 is TGTGCCAGCTCACCACCCGCGTCGGGGGAACCAGAAAAACTGTTTTTT.